This T cell receptor beta chain was identified in a study of Ad26.COV2.S vaccination and SARS-CoV-2 variants. Generated by immunoSEQ multiplex PCR, the TCRdb table keeps only in-frame clones and is missing some. The sample holds roughly 350,000 clones, 88% seen once. This CDR3 is 16 amino acids long. CDR1 MNHEY and CDR2 SMNVEV come from the germline V gene (reference sequence). V shed 5 bases and J 0 bases; nucleotides not matched to a gene: 6. Noted treatment: some 19 received Ad26.COV2.S at low or high dose, single or two shots; a few received placebo; per-sample allocation not given. Collection of samples fell on day 63 after the first vaccine or placebo injection. In this sample, this clone turned up once. Its specificity is not known. General study results and limits: Vaccine recipients and placebo recipients showed similar non-spike TCR breadth. Higher spike-specific TCR breadth was found in vaccine recipients than in placebo recipients.

The chain links TRBV27 to TRBJ1-4, with 7 bases identical to TRBD1. This receptor was obtained from a person aged 18-65 years who received the Ad26.COV2.S COVID-19 vaccine or a placebo. The sequenced sample was peripheral blood, obtained in a trial of Ad26.COV2.S vaccine versus placebo. This CDR3 reads CASSQGVRATNEKLFF. CDR3 nucleotide sequence: TGTGCCAGCAGTCAGGGGGTCAGGGCAACTAATGAAAAACTGTTTTTT.